This section outlines one T cell receptor beta chain sequence together with its context. This entry is derived from a study of cytomegalovirus exposure and HLA in healthy donors. This PCR relied on a set of 60 Vbeta primers and 13 Jbeta primers. Using immunoSEQ multiplex PCR, the repertoire was profiled, and TCRdb retains in-frame clones only, with some absent. The sample yields 210,000 or so clones, roughly 84% seen once. Per the germline V gene, CDR1 is MGHRA and CDR2 is YSYEKL. CDR3 size: 14 residues. V was shortened by 4 bases and J by 4 bases, with 8 bases between the two germline ends. This clonotype was obtained from a boy aged 2-9 years in good health and CMV-seronegative. The sample comprised PBMCs. V gene TRBV4-1 combines with J gene TRBJ2-6; D is ambiguous. The CDR3 loop reads CASSPSSGANVLTF. The CDR3 coding sequence is TGCGCCAGCAGCCCCTCTTCCGGGGCCAACGTCCTGACTTTC.